The present T cell receptor (beta chain) was sequenced within a study of OX40 agonist ivuxolimab in advanced cancers. Here immunoSEQ multiplex PCR was the method, and the copy in TCRdb shows in-frame clones only, minus some. The data hold about 34,000 clones, with approximately 78% observed a single time. This CDR3 has 16 amino acids. V was pared by 2 bases and J by 7 bases, with 20 bases between. In germline, CDR1 is MNHNS, CDR2 SASEGT. The material was CD4+ or CD8+ T cells sorted from blood, obtained in a trial of the OX40 agonist ivuxolimab. The receptor comes from an adult with an advanced solid tumor such as melanoma, head and neck, liver or kidney cancer. The J gene is TRBJ1-2, the V gene TRBV6-1; possible D gene TRBD1, 5 bases. CDR3 nucleotides: TGTGCCAGCAGTGAAAGGGGCGCAGCTAGGGCCTCTGGCTACACCTTC. It yields the protein CASSERGAARASGYTF.